A selection of T cell receptor beta chains follows, all from one sample in a study of response to subunit inactivated influenza vaccine. Each CDR3 protein gets one entry after TCRdb re-called the RT-PCR reads with MiXCR. The sample includes about 300,000 distinct CDR3 sequences, 21% seen only once; the top ten take more than 8.5%. Sequenced material: PBMCs from blood, taken 21 months after vaccination. Receptors originate from a man between 50 and 75 years old who received an inactivated influenza vaccine. Each CDR3 is given with its conserved first and last residue. D genes are given only for firm matches. Clone size is shown for a subset of rows, as once, few, many or a class of expanded clone.

J gene | clone size | V gene | D gene | CDR3 protein | CDR3 DNA
TRBJ2-5 | few | TRBV11-2 | NA | CASSLWGSGSTDQETQYF | TGTGCCAGCAGCTTATGGGGAAGTGGCAGCACCGACCAAGAGACCCAGTACTTC
TRBJ2-1 | few | TRBV12-3/TRBV12-4 | NA | CASSFNSGGEQFF | TGTGCCAGCAGTTTCAACTCGGGCGGTGAGCAGTTCTTC
TRBJ1-1 | many | TRBV12-3/TRBV12-4 | NA | CASSFARNTEAFF | TGTGCCAGCAGTTTTGCCAGGAACACTGAAGCTTTCTTT
TRBJ1-1 | many | TRBV11-2 | NA | CASSEGGNTEAFF | TGTGCCAGCAGCGAGGGTGGGAACACTGAAGCTTTCTTT
TRBJ2-7 | few | TRBV20-1 | TRBD2 | CSARVMAGGVSYEQYF | TGCAGTGCCAGGGTCATGGCGGGAGGCGTATCCTACGAGCAGTACTTC
TRBJ1-1 | many | TRBV6-6 | NA | CASRQGNTEAFF | TGTGCCAGCAGACAGGGCAACACTGAAGCTTTCTTT
TRBJ1-1 | few | TRBV29-1 | TRBD1 | CSATRDRVNTEAFF | TGCAGCGCCACACGGGACAGGGTAAACACTGAAGCTTTCTTT
TRBJ1-4 | many | TRBV4-1 | NA | CASSQDPGKDEKLFF | TGCGCCAGCAGCCAAGACCCGGGAAAGGATGAAAAACTGTTTTTT
TRBJ1-6 | few | TRBV4-3 | NA | CASSQDGPGFGSPLHF | TGCGCCAGCAGCCAAGATGGGCCCGGGTTTGGTTCACCCCTCCACTTT
TRBJ1-4 | few | TRBV29-1 | NA | CSVQRAAGAEKLFF | TGCAGCGTTCAGCGGGCGGCGGGGGCTGAAAAACTGTTTTTT
TRBJ2-1 | NA | TRBV7-3 | TRBD2 | CASSLGSGRRDEQFF | TGTGCCAGCAGCTTAGGGAGCGGGAGGAGGGATGAGCAGTTCTTC
TRBJ2-7 | few | TRBV29-1 | TRBD1 | CSVQRGLPYEQYF | TGCAGCGTCCAGAGGGGGCTCCCTTACGAGCAGTACTTC
TRBJ1-1 | NA | TRBV28 | NA | CASRPGHPNTEAFF | TGTGCCAGCAGGCCAGGGCATCCGAACACTGAAGCTTTCTTT
TRBJ1-1 | NA | TRBV16 | NA | CASSQLSDLMNTEAFF | TGTGCCAGCAGCCAATTATCGGACTTAATGAACACTGAAGCTTTCTTT
TRBJ2-1 | once | TRBV6-1 | NA | CATVSSYNEQFF | TGTGCCACCGTAAGCTCCTACAATGAGCAGTTCTTC
TRBJ1-3 | NA | TRBV5-1 | NA | CASSLGQVWGNTGNTIYF | TGCGCCAGCAGCTTGGGCCAAGTATGGGGAAATACTGGAAACACCATATATTTT
TRBJ1-2 | NA | TRBV7-2 | TRBD1 | CASSRTGTGNYGYTF | TGTGCCAGCAGTCGGACCGGGACAGGGAACTATGGCTACACCTTC
TRBJ2-4 | many | TRBV29-1 | NA | CSVRGLAKNIQYF | TGCAGCGTTAGGGGACTAGCCAAAAACATTCAGTACTTC
TRBJ1-5 | few | TRBV12-3/TRBV12-4 | NA | CASSLAGTRHF | TGTGCCAGCAGTTTAGCTGGGACGAGGCATTTT
TRBJ1-1 | NA | TRBV6-2/TRBV6-3 | NA | CTSSTGPYTEAFF | TGTACCAGCAGTACCGGACCTTACACTGAAGCTTTCTTT
TRBJ1-1 | few | TRBV6-5 | NA | CASSYQEAYTEAFF | TGTGCCAGCAGTTATCAGGAGGCGTACACTGAAGCTTTCTTT
TRBJ1-1 | few | TRBV7-2 | NA | CASSAAQLNTEAFF | TGTGCCAGCAGCGCCGCACAGCTGAACACTGAAGCTTTCTTT
TRBJ1-2 | few | TRBV6-6 | NA | CASRRGGYTF | TGTGCCAGCAGGAGGGGCGGCTACACCTTC
TRBJ2-3 | NA | TRBV7-8 | NA | CASSVSTDTQYF | TGTGCCAGCAGCGTTAGCACAGATACGCAGTATTTT
TRBJ2-1 | few | TRBV12-3/TRBV12-4 | TRBD2 | CASRLSGRVNNEQFF | TGTGCCAGCAGACTTAGCGGGAGGGTCAACAATGAGCAGTTCTTC
TRBJ2-1 | NA | TRBV4-2 | NA | CASSQDGAVAQFF | TGTGCCAGCAGCCAAGATGGAGCGGTCGCGCAGTTCTTC
TRBJ2-1 | NA | TRBV6-1 | TRBD1 | CASRTSTGGTYNEQFF | TGTGCCAGCAGGACTTCTACAGGGGGCACCTACAATGAGCAGTTCTTC
TRBJ2-2 | NA | TRBV2 | NA | CASSPRGGHANTGELFF | TGTGCCAGCAGCCCCCGGGGCGGACATGCGAACACCGGGGAGCTGTTTTTT
TRBJ2-5 | many | TRBV5-1 | NA | CASSLANYMETQYF | TGCGCCAGCAGCTTGGCCAACTATATGGAGACCCAGTACTTC
TRBJ2-3 | NA | TRBV28 | NA | CASSLRPLDTQYF | TGTGCCAGCAGTTTACGCCCCTTAGATACGCAGTATTTT
TRBJ1-2 | many | TRBV9 | NA | CASSVNYGYTF | TGTGCCAGCAGCGTAAACTATGGCTACACCTTC
TRBJ2-2 | NA | TRBV12-3/TRBV12-4 | TRBD1 | CASHIRGQSGELFF | TGTGCCAGCCATATCAGGGGGCAGTCCGGGGAGCTGTTTTTT
TRBJ2-1 | few | TRBV28 | TRBD1 | CASKTGDFYNEQFF | TGTGCCAGCAAGACAGGGGATTTCTACAATGAGCAGTTCTTC
TRBJ1-1 | few | TRBV20-1 | TRBD1 | CSARLRGLMNTEAFF | TGCAGTGCTAGACTCAGGGGGCTCATGAACACTGAAGCTTTCTTT
TRBJ2-7 | few | TRBV12-3/TRBV12-4 | NA | CASSFVYYEQYF | TGTGCCAGCAGTTTTGTGTACTACGAGCAGTACTTC
TRBJ2-2 | NA | TRBV24-1 | NA | CATSDQGYTGELFF | TGTGCCACCAGTGATCAGGGGTACACCGGGGAGCTGTTTTTT
TRBJ2-1 | NA | TRBV28 | TRBD2 | CASSLRGLAGRRAYNEQFF | TGTGCCAGCAGTTTACGTGGACTAGCGGGAAGAAGGGCCTACAATGAGCAGTTCTTC
TRBJ1-2 | many | TRBV9 | NA | CASSGVEAFNYGYTF | TGTGCCAGCAGCGGGGTAGAGGCGTTTAACTATGGCTACACCTTC
TRBJ2-3 | few | TRBV11-1 | TRBD2 | CASSLDPPSERGVGTQYF | TGTGCCAGCAGCTTAGACCCCCCATCCGAGCGGGGGGTTGGTACGCAGTATTTT
TRBJ2-2 | NA | TRBV30 | NA | CAWSPYLGTGELFF | TGTGCCTGGAGCCCTTATTTGGGCACCGGGGAGCTGTTTTTT
TRBJ2-3 | few | TRBV20-1 | NA | CSARDDLTANTDTQYF | TGCAGTGCTAGAGATGATTTAACGGCAAACACAGATACGCAGTATTTT
TRBJ2-7 | NA | TRBV4-3 | TRBD1 | CASSYGTGHSYEQYF | TGCGCCAGCAGCTATGGGACAGGGCATTCCTACGAGCAGTACTTC
TRBJ2-5 | NA | TRBV12-3/TRBV12-4 | NA | CASSLGIVETQYF | TGTGCCAGCAGTTTAGGGATCGTAGAGACCCAGTACTTC
TRBJ2-7 | NA | TRBV14 | NA | CASSQSVYEQYF | TGTGCCAGCAGCCAATCAGTCTACGAGCAGTACTTC
TRBJ1-1 | few | TRBV19 | TRBD1 | CAGRQGYLSDTEAFF | TGTGCCGGCCGACAGGGGTACCTTTCGGACACTGAAGCTTTCTTT
TRBJ2-4 | few | TRBV20-1 | NA | CSARAELAKNIQYF | TGCAGTGCTAGAGCGGAACTAGCCAAAAACATTCAGTACTTC
TRBJ2-3 | NA | TRBV18 | NA | CASSPPDPSTDTQYF | TGTGCCAGCTCACCCCCCGACCCGAGCACAGATACGCAGTATTTT
TRBJ1-5 | many | TRBV20-1 | TRBD1 | CSAIPGDRANQPQHF | TGCAGTGCCATACCCGGGGACAGGGCCAATCAGCCCCAGCATTTT
TRBJ1-2 | NA | TRBV10-3 | NA | CAISESQFVSGYTF | TGTGCCATCAGTGAGAGTCAGTTCGTTAGTGGCTACACCTTC
TRBJ2-3 | few | TRBV10-3 | NA | CAISEGLFTDTQYF | TGTGCCATCAGTGAGGGACTCTTCACAGATACGCAGTATTTT
TRBJ2-7 | few | TRBV29-1 | TRBD1 | CSVRELRTGVLSIPSYEQYF | TGCAGCGTTCGTGAGTTACGGACAGGGGTTTTATCCATACCATCCTACGAGCAGTACTTC
TRBJ2-7 | few | TRBV7-8 | TRBD2 | CASSLLAGAPYEQYF | TGTGCCAGCAGCTTACTAGCGGGAGCTCCATACGAGCAGTACTTC
TRBJ2-5 | few | TRBV7-2 | NA | CASSLFGGKETQYF | TGTGCCAGCAGCTTATTTGGCGGGAAAGAGACCCAGTACTTC
TRBJ1-1 | NA | TRBV18 | NA | CASSRNPGEAFF | TGTGCCAGCTCGCGAAATCCAGGGGAAGCTTTCTTT
TRBJ1-1 | few | TRBV7-9 | NA | CASSAGRDGEAFF | TGTGCCAGCAGCGCGGGAAGGGATGGGGAAGCTTTCTTT
TRBJ2-2 | NA | TRBV24-1 | TRBD2 | CATSDPGLADTGELFF | TGTGCCACCAGTGATCCGGGACTAGCGGACACCGGGGAGCTGTTTTTT
TRBJ1-2 | NA | TRBV7-9 | NA | CASSSEGVGGYTF | TGTGCCAGCAGCTCCGAGGGGGTCGGCGGCTACACCTTC
TRBJ2-1 | NA | TRBV5-1 | NA | CASIPGGLVKYNEQFF | TGCGCCAGCATACCCGGGGGCCTAGTGAAGTACAATGAGCAGTTCTTC
TRBJ1-2 | once | TRBV12-3/TRBV12-4 | TRBD1 | CASRYPGQGYGYTF | TGTGCCAGCAGATACCCGGGACAGGGGTATGGCTACACCTTC